This T cell receptor (beta chain) comes out of a study of memory CD4+ T cells and cytomegalovirus serostatus. For the study at large: Donors were healthy Belgian adults, fewer than ten CMV seropositive and 20 to 30 seronegative.

The sort gate was single viable CD3+CD4+CD8-CD45RO+ cells for memory CD4+ T cells. Donors' CMV status reflects serum IgG against pp150, pp28, p38, p52. Per germline, CDR1 SGHRS and CDR2 YFSETQ. V was trimmed by 0 bases and J by 1 base, leaving 15 bases between them. The CDR3 is 17 residues long. Assay: immunoSEQ multiplex PCR; the TCRdb copy retains only in-frame clones and omits some. The sample lists 80,000 to 100,000 clones, 80% occurring once. The sequencing sample was made of memory CD4+ T cells from blood. The TCR was taken from an adult in good health and CMV-seropositive. V is TRBV5-1 and J is TRBJ2-3; tentatively, D is TRBD2 (6 bases). The CDR3 bases are TGCGCCAGCAGCTTGGCAGGAGCGGCGGGACGCACAGATACGCAGTATTTT. This encodes CASSLAGAAGRTDTQYF.